This TCR beta chain appears in the sequencing data of a study of identical twins. Notes on the study in general: Conclusions were drawn cross-sectionally by statistical analysis, without following the same donors.

Each CDR3 protein is one row after TCRdb ran MiXCR on the 5' RACE reads. Seen here are roughly 700,000 distinct CDR3 sequences, around 8.3% observed once, and the top ten hold approximately 0.94%. On this clonotype: Its antigen is unknown.

The donors were all healthy and Caucasian. This same sample was also part of a study on yellow fever vaccine responses in identical twins.

Sequencing was done on a sample of PBMCs. The source is a woman aged 18-29 years in good health.

The CDR3 here is CAWGASGRLTQETQYF. In DNA form, the CDR3 reads TGTGCCTGGGGCGCTAGCGGGAGGCTAACCCAAGAGACCCAGTACTTC. The chain couples TRBV30 to TRBJ2-5; 11 nucleotides align to TRBD2. V was clipped by 5 bases and J by 1 base; unmatched bases: 9. The germline V gene has CDR1 GTSNPN and CDR2 SVGIG (reference sequence). This CDR3 has 16 amino acids.